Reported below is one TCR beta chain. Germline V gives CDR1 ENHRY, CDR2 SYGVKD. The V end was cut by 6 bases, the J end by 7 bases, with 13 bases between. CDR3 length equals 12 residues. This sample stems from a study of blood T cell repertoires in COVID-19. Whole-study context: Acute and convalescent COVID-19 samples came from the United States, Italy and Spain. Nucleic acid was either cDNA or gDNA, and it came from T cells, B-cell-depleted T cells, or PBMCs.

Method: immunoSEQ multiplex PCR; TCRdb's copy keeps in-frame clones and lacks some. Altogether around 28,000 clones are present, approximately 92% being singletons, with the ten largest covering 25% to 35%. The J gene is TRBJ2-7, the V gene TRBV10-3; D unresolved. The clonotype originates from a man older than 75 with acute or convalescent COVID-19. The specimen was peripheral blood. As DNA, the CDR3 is TGTGCCATCAGCGACTTGGGTAGAGAGCAGTACTTC. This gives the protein CAISDLGREQYF.